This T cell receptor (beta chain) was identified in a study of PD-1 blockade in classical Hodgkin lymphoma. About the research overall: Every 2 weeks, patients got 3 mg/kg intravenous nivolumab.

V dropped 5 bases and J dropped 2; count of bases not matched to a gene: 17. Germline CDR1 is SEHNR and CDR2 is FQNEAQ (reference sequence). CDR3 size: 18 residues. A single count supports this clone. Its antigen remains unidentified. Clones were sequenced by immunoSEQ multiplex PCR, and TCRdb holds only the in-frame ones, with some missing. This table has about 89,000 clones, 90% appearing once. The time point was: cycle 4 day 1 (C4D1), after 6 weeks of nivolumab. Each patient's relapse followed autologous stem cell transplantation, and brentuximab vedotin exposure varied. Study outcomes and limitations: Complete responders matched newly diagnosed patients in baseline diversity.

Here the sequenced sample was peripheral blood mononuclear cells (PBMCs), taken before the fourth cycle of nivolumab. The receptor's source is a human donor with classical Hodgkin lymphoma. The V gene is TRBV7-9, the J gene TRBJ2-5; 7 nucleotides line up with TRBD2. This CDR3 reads CASSDISGTKDDQETQYF. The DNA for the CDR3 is TGTGCCAGCAGCGATATTTCCGGGACTAAAGATGATCAAGAGACCCAGTACTTC.